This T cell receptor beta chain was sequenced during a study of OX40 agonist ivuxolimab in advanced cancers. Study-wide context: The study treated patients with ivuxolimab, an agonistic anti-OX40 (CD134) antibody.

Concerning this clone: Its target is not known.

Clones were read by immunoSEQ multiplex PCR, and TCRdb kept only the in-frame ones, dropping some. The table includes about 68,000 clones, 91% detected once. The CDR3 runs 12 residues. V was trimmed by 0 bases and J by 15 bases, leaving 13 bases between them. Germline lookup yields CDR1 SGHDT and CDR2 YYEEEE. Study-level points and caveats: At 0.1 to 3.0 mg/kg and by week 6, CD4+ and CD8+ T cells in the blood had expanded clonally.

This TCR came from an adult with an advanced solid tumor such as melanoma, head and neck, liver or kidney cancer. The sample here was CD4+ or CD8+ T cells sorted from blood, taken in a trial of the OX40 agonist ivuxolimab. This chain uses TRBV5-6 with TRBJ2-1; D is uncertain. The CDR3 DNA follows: TGTGCCAGCAGCTTGGCCGCTAGGCCCACGTTCTTC. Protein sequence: CASSLAARPTFF. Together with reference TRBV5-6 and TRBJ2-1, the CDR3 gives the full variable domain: DAGVTQSPTHLIKTRGQQVTLRCSPKSGHDTVSWYQQALGQGPQFIFQYYEEEERQRGNFPDRFSGHQFPNYSSELNVNALLLGDSALYLCASSLAARPTFFGPGTRLTVL.